This T cell receptor beta chain was identified during a study of shared clonotypes between healthy human individuals. Across the study: The cohort comprised a couple of women and a few men. Their ages spanned 18 to 49 years.

The authors combined CD45RO+ cells with CCR7-negative CD45RA+ TemRA cells as CD8 memory. Libraries were prepared by immunoSEQ multiplex PCR; TCRdb keeps only in-frame clonotypes and omits some of them. The table includes about 110,000 clones, 55% to 70% detected once. Overall study findings and caveats: Since donors were few, the genetic and exposure-history diversity represented was limited. Expectations were that clonotype sharing among donors would be affected by sequencing depth.

As regards this clone: Its antigen remains unknown.

This TCR derives from a woman aged 30 to 39 in good health. Sequenced material: memory CD8+ T cells sorted from blood. Documented subset: CD45RO+ cells pooled with CCR7-negative TemRA cells.

For the CDR3, the DNA is TGCAGCGTCCCCGGGACTGAAGCTTTCTTT. It codes for CSVPGTEAFF. The chain combines TRBV29-1 with TRBJ1-1; no clear D. V lost 6 bases and J 5 bases, leaving 7 bases between the germline ends. The germline CDR1 and CDR2 sequences are SQVTM and ANQGSEA. The CDR3 is 10 amino acids.